Listed here are 13 T cell receptor beta chains from one sample, sequenced in a study of CD4 T cell repertoires in COVID-19 (dated by TCRdb to the early 2020s). The sample's time point label is to be understood as: sample from a COVID-19-recovered individual after infection. The method was the immunoSEQ multiplex PCR assay. TCRdb limited this immuneACCESS table to in-frame rearrangements with V and J called. A share of clones is missing; checked studies link under half to unresolved V genes, and the rest is unexplained. Here the sample has 60,000 to 90,000 clones; about 83% occur a single time. About 0.61% of the sample belongs to the ten largest clones. The sample here was CD4+ T cells from peripheral blood, taken after recovery from COVID-19. Receptor source: a human donor who had COVID-19.

V is TRBV2 and J is TRBJ2-7; D not resolved. V was cut by 7 bases and J by 0 bases, with 7 bases left in between. This CDR3 region has 12 residues. CDR1 and CDR2 from the germline V gene are SNHLY and FYNNEI. CDR3 DNA sequence: TGTGCCAGCAATAAGGACTCCTACGAGCAGTACTTC. Translating it yields CASNKDSYEQYF.

The V call is TRBV7-2, the J call TRBJ2-3; 11 bases are shared with TRBD2. V shed 4 bases and J 6 bases; nucleotides not matched to a gene: 6. This CDR3 comprises 15 residues. Germline V gene sequence: CDR1 SGHTA, CDR2 FQGNSA. The CDR3, as DNA: TGTGCCAGCAGCTACCCTAGCGGGGGGCAGGATACGCAGTATTTT. Protein product: CASSYPSGGQDTQYF.

This clone has just a few counts. The rearrangement links TRBV19 to TRBJ1-1; D gene unclear. In germline, CDR1 is LNHDA, CDR2 SQIVND (reference sequence). The CDR3 runs to 12 residues. The germline V and J ends were trimmed by 7 bases and 10 bases, with 16 bases remaining between them. CDR3 protein: CASMGQVSGAFF. The DNA of the CDR3 is TGTGCCAGTATGGGCCAGGTATCTGGAGCTTTCTTT.

This clone has only one observation. The J gene is TRBJ2-2, the V gene TRBV9, with D maybe TRBD2 (6 bases). Trimming left V 2 bases short and J 1 base short, with 9 bases between. Germline V gene data show CDR1 as SGDLS and CDR2 as YYNGEE. This CDR3 has 15 residues. The DNA for the CDR3 is TGTGCCAGCAGCGTCGGAGCGGGGAACACCGGGGAGCTGTTTTTT. Protein product: CASSVGAGNTGELFF.

The V and J genes are TRBV6-2 or TRBV6-3 and TRBJ1-5; TRBD1 matches at 7 bases. The CDR3 is 13 amino acids. The ends lost 6 bases at V and 5 bases at J; junction bases unmatched: 4. Germline loops: CDR1 MNHEY, CDR2 SVGEGT. Here the CDR3 DNA reads TGTGCCAGCAGCGACAGGGCGGATCAGCCCCAGCATTTT. It yields the protein CASSDRADQPQHF.

This clone showed up just once. The V gene is TRBV20-1, the J gene TRBJ1-4; maybe TRBD1 (5 bases). CDR1 and CDR2 from the germline V gene are DFQATT and SNEGSKA (reference sequence). V lost 6 bases, J lost 6 bases, and 5 bases lay in between. The CDR3 is 10 amino acids. The DNA of the CDR3 is TGCAGTGCAGGGGATGAAAAACTGTTTTTT. Protein product: CSAGDEKLFF.

V is TRBV7-2 and J is TRBJ2-1; 7 nucleotides agree with TRBD2. The CDR3 is 13 residues long. The germline gives CDR1 SGHTA, CDR2 FQGNSA. With 1 base clipped from V and 12 bases from J, the junction kept 6 bases outside the gene matches. CDR3 in amino acids: CASSLVRTSWQFF. The CDR3 DNA is TGTGCCAGCAGCTTAGTCCGGACTAGTTGGCAGTTCTTC.

The chain uses TRBV3-1 (or the pseudogene TRBV3-2) and TRBJ1-5, with D unclear. The CDR3 spans 14 residues. Germline V gives CDR1 LGHDT, CDR2 YNNKEL (reference sequence). Trimming took off 3 bases at V and 0 bases at J, with 6 bases between the two ends. The CDR3 loop is CASSQAYSNQPQHF. The CDR3 DNA sequence: TGTGCCAGCAGCCAGGCGTATAGCAATCAGCCCCAGCATTTT.

The genes are TRBV19 and TRBJ2-2, with 7 bases identical to TRBD1. V shed 10 bases and J 1 base; nucleotides not matched to a gene: 6. The length of the CDR3 is 14 residues. Germline CDR1 and CDR2: LNHDA and SQIVND (reference sequence). Written as DNA, the CDR3 is TGTGCCACCCGACAGGGCCTGAACACCGGGGAGCTGTTTTTT. Translation: CATRQGLNTGELFF.

The chain recombines TRBV4-2 with TRBJ1-1, with 8 bases lining up with TRBD1. CDR3 length equals 16 residues. Germline loops: CDR1 LGHNA, CDR2 YNFKEQ. V trimming: 4 bases; J trimming: 7 bases; junction bases outside the gene matches: 14. The CDR3 coding sequence is TGTGCCAGCAGCCTCTTAATTCGAGGACAGGGAGGTGAAGCTTTCTTT. It encodes CASSLLIRGQGGEAFF.

Remarks on this clone: The sample carries other DNA sequences with the same CDR3. The CDR3 region has the DNA TGCGCCAGCAGCTTGGATCCGGGATCACCCCTCCACTTT. Residues: CASSLDPGSPLHF. The chain is built from TRBV5-1 and TRBJ1-6; D is undetermined. V lost 0 bases to trimming and J lost 10 bases, with 8 bases between them. The CDR3 contains 13 residues. Germline V gene sequence: CDR1 SGHRS, CDR2 YFSETQ.

This clone occurred a few times. V gene TRBV7-2 combines with J gene TRBJ1-2; D might be TRBD1 (6 bases). This CDR3 is built from 14 residues. CDR1 is SGHTA, CDR2 FQGNSA, per germline. The V gene lost 6 bases and the J gene lost 3 bases, with 14 bases spanning the gap. The CDR3 bases are TGTGCCAGCAGTTACCGGGACACCTACTATGGCTACACCTTC. Residues: CASSYRDTYYGYTF. Using reference TRBV7-2 and TRBJ1-2 for the parts outside the CDR3, the full variable domain is GAGVSQSPSNKVTEKGKDVELRCDPISGHTALYWYRQSLGQGLEFLIYFQGNSAPDKSGLPSDRFSAERTGGSVSTLTIQRTQQEDSAVYLCASSYRDTYYGYTFGSGTRLTVV.

V is TRBV12-3 or TRBV12-4 and J is TRBJ2-7, with 11 bases fitting TRBD1. The trim removed 10 bases at V and 4 bases at J, leaving 6 bases unmatched. The CDR3 is 13 amino acids. The chain's CDR3 is CAIGQGASYEQYF. The CDR3 DNA follows: TGTGCCATCGGACAGGGGGCATCTTACGAGCAGTACTTC.